The TCR beta chain described here comes from a study of CD8+ T cells in alopecia areata. Reverse transcription of extracted RNA yielded cDNA, which provided the sequencing template. Data came from immunoSEQ multiplex PCR; TCRdb stores just in-frame clones and leaves some out. The data hold 200,000 or so clones, with approximately 60% observed a single time. CDR3 length: 16 residues. Germline CDR1 is SGHRS and CDR2 is YFSETQ. Germline trimming cut 4 bases from V and 2 bases from J; bases unmatched to any gene: 7. The TCR originated in a human donor in good health. Input material: CD8+ T cells sorted from blood. The chain recombines TRBV5-1 with TRBJ2-1; TRBD2 agrees at 9 bases. The CDR3 here is CASSLRSGGPYNEQFF. The CDR3 bases are TGCGCCAGCAGCCTTAGAAGCGGGGGGCCCTACAATGAGCAGTTCTTC.